These 22 T cell receptor beta chains were sequenced from one sample in a study of blood T cell repertoires in COVID-19. Sequencing used immunoSEQ multiplex PCR; TCRdb keeps in-frame clones, though not all of them. The repertoire consists of approximately 390,000 clones, with nearly 90% occurring once and the leading ten covering 6% to 7.5%. The sequenced material came from peripheral blood. These receptors were taken from a man younger than 35 with active or convalescent COVID-19.

This clone was seen a few times. The J gene is TRBJ1-1, the V gene TRBV7-2; D is uncertain. This CDR3 has 14 amino acids. Trimming shortened V by 5 bases and J by 6 bases, and 16 bases separated the two germline ends. In germline, CDR1 is SGHTA, CDR2 FQGNSA. CDR3 bases: TGTGCCAGCAGCCTAAGGTACGGGTCCGCTGAAGCTTTCTTT. Its translation is CASSLRYGSAEAFF.

About this clone: Other DNA variants within this sample encode the same CDR3. V is TRBV27 and J is TRBJ1-2, with D possibly being TRBD1 (5 bases). The CDR3 has 14 residues. Germline V lookup: CDR1 MNHEY, CDR2 SMNVEV (reference sequence). Between the trimmed V and J ends, which lost 0 bases and 2 bases, there was a span of 7 bases. The CDR3 DNA sequence: TGTGCCAGCAGTTTATCGGGGCCGAACTATGGCTACACCTTC. Protein product: CASSLSGPNYGYTF.

In the case of this clone: The junction departs from germline at one end; a sequencing error may be responsible. This rearrangement joins TRBV7-9 to TRBJ2-6, with D perhaps TRBD1 (5 bases). This CDR3 is 16 amino acids long. Germline loops: CDR1 SEHNR, CDR2 FQNEAQ (reference sequence). CDR3 residues: CASSLGRVSGANVLTF. The CDR3 bases are TGTGCCAGCAGCCTCGGACGGGTCTCTGGGGCCAACGTGCTGACTTTC. The full variable domain, with the rest looked up from reference TRBV7-9 and TRBJ2-6, is DTGVSQNPRHKITKRGQNVTFRCDPISEHNRLYWYRQTLGQGPEFLTYFQNEAQLEKSRLLSDRFSAERPKGSFSTLEIQRTEQGDSAMYLCASSLGRVSGANVLTFGAGSRLTVL.

V and J are TRBV9 and TRBJ2-5; TRBD1 matches at 9 bases. With 3 bases clipped from V and 2 bases from J, the junction kept 8 bases outside the gene matches. Germline loops: CDR1 SGDLS, CDR2 YYNGEE. The CDR3 is made up of 16 amino acids. CDR3 nucleotides: TGTGCCAGCAGCGCTTCCGGTGGGACAGGGCAAGAGACCCAGTACTTC. As protein: CASSASGGTGQETQYF.

J is TRBJ2-3 and V is TRBV2, with 7 bases lining up with TRBD1. CDR1 and CDR2 from the germline V gene are SNHLY and FYNNEI. After removal of 6 bases from V and 1 base from J, the junction contained 10 bases not matched to a gene. CDR3 length: 16 residues. The CDR3 is CASRNLGGAGTDTQYF. The CDR3 DNA reads TGTGCCAGCAGGAACCTAGGGGGCGCAGGCACAGATACGCAGTATTTT.

The CDR3 DNA reads as TGTGCCAGCAGCCAAGATTTCCAGGGGGCTGGTGGCTACACCTTC. This sequence encodes CASSQDFQGAGGYTF. This chain links TRBV3-1 (or the pseudogene TRBV3-2) with TRBJ1-2, with 8 bases that match TRBD1. CDR1 is LGHDT, CDR2 YNNKEL, per germline (reference sequence). With V trimmed by 0 bases and J by 7 bases, 7 bases remained unmatched. CDR3 size: 15 residues.

Details on this clone: Different DNA sequences within this sample yield the same CDR3. The rearrangement joins TRBV20-1 to TRBJ2-7; D remains ambiguous. The length of the CDR3 is 11 residues. The germline gives CDR1 DFQATT, CDR2 SNEGSKA (reference sequence). The ends were cut back, 1 base at V and 2 bases at J, with 3 bases in the middle. CDR3 in DNA: TGCAGTGCTAGAGGGCCCTACGAGCAGTACTTC. Protein sequence: CSARGPYEQYF.

V usage is TRBV6-2 or TRBV6-3 and J usage is TRBJ1-4, with D hard to call. Germline CDR1 is MNHEY and CDR2 is SVGEGT. This CDR3 is 11 amino acids long. V was clipped by 5 bases and J by 7 bases, with 5 bases between them. CDR3: CASSRSEKLFF. The CDR3 nucleotides are TGTGCCAGCAGTCGTAGTGAAAAACTGTTTTTT.

In DNA form, the CDR3 reads TGCGCCAGCAGCCAAGAGTGGACAGGGAATCAGCCCCAGCATTTT. Its protein is CASSQEWTGNQPQHF. The rearrangement links TRBV4-3 to TRBJ1-5; 8 bases agree with TRBD1. The CDR3 is made up of 15 amino acids. The junction had 2 bases not matched to a gene; V was cut back by 0 bases and J by 4 bases. Per germline, CDR1 LGHNA and CDR2 YSLEER.

The chain carries TRBV19 and TRBJ2-1, with 11 bases fitting TRBD2. V lost 2 bases, J lost 7 bases, and 4 bases stayed unmatched. CDR1 is LNHDA, CDR2 SQIVND, per germline (reference sequence). The CDR3 runs to 15 residues. The CDR3 loop is CASSIKTSGANEQFF. As DNA, the CDR3 is TGTGCCAGTAGTATAAAGACTAGCGGGGCAAATGAGCAGTTCTTC.

The rearrangement uses TRBV6-4 and TRBJ1-2; 8 positions agree with TRBD1. Germline-derived CDR1 and CDR2 are MRHNA and SNTAGT. The V gene end was trimmed by 5 bases and the J gene end by 4 bases; junction bases not matched to a gene: 6. The CDR3 length is 14 residues. The CDR3 coding sequence is TGTGCCAGCAGTACCGGGACAGGTCTCTATGGCTACACCTTC. Translation: CASSTGTGLYGYTF.

This chain's CDR3 is CASSMGTQGSTEAFF. Written as DNA, the CDR3 is TGTGCCAGTAGTATGGGGACACAGGGGTCGACTGAAGCTTTCTTT. The rearrangement uses TRBV19 and TRBJ1-1, with TRBD1 matching over 7 bases. V gave up 3 bases and J gave up 5 bases; unmatched junction bases: 9. The CDR3 extends over 15 amino acids. In germline, CDR1 is LNHDA, CDR2 SQIVND (reference sequence).

This chain uses TRBV7-9 with TRBJ1-1; tentative D call: TRBD1 (5 bases). In germline, CDR1 is SEHNR, CDR2 FQNEAQ (reference sequence). V lost 0 bases and J lost 3, with 11 bases in between. CDR3 length: 15 amino acids. Here the CDR3 DNA reads TGTGCCAGCAGCTTAGCATCCGGAGGGGACACTGAAGCTTTCTTT. Translated, it gives CASSLASGGDTEAFF.

The rearrangement uses TRBV4-1 and TRBJ2-1, with D perhaps matching TRBD1 (5 bases). Germline V lookup: CDR1 MGHRA, CDR2 YSYEKL. Trimming took 2 bases from V and 0 from J, leaving 23 bases between them. The CDR3 sequence is 20 residues long. The CDR3 region is CASSQSVDSRLSGSYNEQFF. CDR3 nucleotides: TGCGCCAGCAGCCAAAGTGTCGACAGTAGACTCTCCGGCTCCTACAATGAGCAGTTCTTC.

The V call is TRBV6-6, the J call TRBJ1-6, with TRBD1 matching 8 bases. The CDR3 runs to 14 residues. J was trimmed by 10 bases and V by 8 bases; bases with no gene match: 10. Looked up from germline, CDR1 is MNHNY and CDR2 is SVGAGI (reference sequence). CDR3 protein: CASYPQTGVSPLHF. CDR3 DNA sequence: TGTGCCAGCTACCCCCAGACAGGGGTCTCACCCCTCCACTTT.

The rearrangement links TRBV7-2 to TRBJ2-7; possible D gene TRBD1, 6 bases. This CDR3 contains 14 residues. Germline CDR1 is SGHTA and CDR2 is FQGNSA. V was trimmed by 2 bases and J by 6 bases, leaving 14 bases between them. The CDR3 here is CASSLLGQSSEQYF. The CDR3 region has the DNA TGTGCCAGCAGCTTACTCGGACAGTCTTCCGAGCAGTACTTC.

The J gene is TRBJ1-6, the V gene TRBV28; D might be TRBD1 (5 bases). Germline-derived CDR1 and CDR2 are MDHEN and SYDVKM. The V end was cut by 6 bases, the J end by 5 bases, with 17 bases between. This CDR3 spans 16 amino acids. The CDR3 region has the DNA TGTGCCAGCAGCCCCGAACAGGATTTGGATAATTCACCCCTCCACTTT. This sequence encodes CASSPEQDLDNSPLHF.

This chain joins TRBV28 and TRBJ2-7; 12 bases align to TRBD1. The V gene's germline CDR1 is MDHEN and CDR2 SYDVKM. V lost 6 bases and J lost 6; bases outside the gene matches: 9. The length of the CDR3 is 15 residues. CDR3 bases: TGTGCCAGCAGCTCTCCGGGACAGGGGGCGGGCGAGCAGTACTTC. It encodes CASSSPGQGAGEQYF.

This clone was observed once. The genes are TRBV7-2 and TRBJ2-5, with 16 nucleotides matching TRBD2. Germline assignment: CDR1 SGHTA and CDR2 FQGNSA. The CDR3 totals 18 residues. V shed 3 bases, J shed 5 bases, and the junction held 9 bases outside the gene matches. CDR3 protein: CASSFGAGTSGGAETQYF. For the CDR3, the DNA is TGTGCCAGCAGCTTCGGGGCCGGGACTAGCGGGGGGGCCGAGACCCAGTACTTC. The full variable domain, its missing parts supplied by reference TRBV7-2 and TRBJ2-5, is GAGVSQSPSNKVTEKGKDVELRCDPISGHTALYWYRQSLGQGLEFLIYFQGNSAPDKSGLPSDRFSAERTGGSVSTLTIQRTQQEDSAVYLCASSFGAGTSGGAETQYFGPGTRLLVL.

About this clone: One end of the junction fails to match germline, which may point to a read error. The rearrangement uses TRBV7-2 and TRBJ2-1, with D possibly matching TRBD1 (6 bases). The CDR3 spans 15 residues. The germline CDR1 and CDR2 sequences are SGHTA and FQGNSA. The CDR3 nucleotides read TGTGCCAGCAGCCTAGCCGGGACAAGTAACAATGAGCAGTTCTTC. The encoded protein is CASSLAGTSNNEQFF.

The V call is TRBV7-9, the J call TRBJ1-6, with D perhaps matching TRBD1 (6 bases). The germline V gene encodes CDR1 SEHNR and CDR2 FQNEAQ (reference sequence). The CDR3 covers 13 residues. V was trimmed by 7 bases and J by 7 bases, leaving 11 bases between them. The CDR3 loop reads CASTDTGNSPLHF. CDR3 DNA: TGTGCCAGCACCGATACAGGGAATTCACCCCTCCACTTT.

J is TRBJ2-1 and V is TRBV7-3; TRBD2 matches at 7 bases. The germline CDR1 and CDR2 sequences are SGHTA and FQGTGA. The CDR3 is 13 residues long. V gave up 5 bases and J gave up 7 bases; unmatched junction bases: 5. DNA of the CDR3: TGTGCCAGCAGCCTTAGCGGGCGGAATGAGCAGTTCTTC. As protein: CASSLSGRNEQFF.